The following is a TCR beta chain sequence with its context. The data stem from a study of T cells after yellow fever vaccination. Overall study findings and caveats: Booster samples showed a return of most primary-vaccination clones (approximately 96% CD4, approximately 90% CD8). The CD4 and CD8 compartments had a small share of their clonotypes in common. Any FACS-sorted repertoire could hold abundant clonotypes that contaminate it from the bulk population.

This CDR3 comprises 15 residues. The J segment lost 3 bases and the V segment lost 6 bases, leaving 8 bases of the junction unmatched. A 5'RACE template-switching step, the method used to make TCR cDNA, added a universal primer site and UMIs. Via MiXCR, TCRdb re-called the 5' RACE reads, giving one row per CDR3 protein. This table holds about 85,000 distinct CDR3 sequences, more than 10% found once. This TCR came from a man in his late teens or twenties who received the YFV17D yellow fever vaccine. V gene TRBV12-3 or TRBV12-4 combines with J gene TRBJ2-5, with 9 bases matching TRBD1. This material consisted of CD8+ T cells not binding an NS4B(214-222) dextramer, sorted from PBMCs, taken 21 days after the first yellow fever vaccination. CDR3 nucleotide sequence: TGTGCCAGCAGCCGGGACAGGGTGGGGGAAGAGACCCAGTACTTC. This codes for CASSRDRVGEETQYF.